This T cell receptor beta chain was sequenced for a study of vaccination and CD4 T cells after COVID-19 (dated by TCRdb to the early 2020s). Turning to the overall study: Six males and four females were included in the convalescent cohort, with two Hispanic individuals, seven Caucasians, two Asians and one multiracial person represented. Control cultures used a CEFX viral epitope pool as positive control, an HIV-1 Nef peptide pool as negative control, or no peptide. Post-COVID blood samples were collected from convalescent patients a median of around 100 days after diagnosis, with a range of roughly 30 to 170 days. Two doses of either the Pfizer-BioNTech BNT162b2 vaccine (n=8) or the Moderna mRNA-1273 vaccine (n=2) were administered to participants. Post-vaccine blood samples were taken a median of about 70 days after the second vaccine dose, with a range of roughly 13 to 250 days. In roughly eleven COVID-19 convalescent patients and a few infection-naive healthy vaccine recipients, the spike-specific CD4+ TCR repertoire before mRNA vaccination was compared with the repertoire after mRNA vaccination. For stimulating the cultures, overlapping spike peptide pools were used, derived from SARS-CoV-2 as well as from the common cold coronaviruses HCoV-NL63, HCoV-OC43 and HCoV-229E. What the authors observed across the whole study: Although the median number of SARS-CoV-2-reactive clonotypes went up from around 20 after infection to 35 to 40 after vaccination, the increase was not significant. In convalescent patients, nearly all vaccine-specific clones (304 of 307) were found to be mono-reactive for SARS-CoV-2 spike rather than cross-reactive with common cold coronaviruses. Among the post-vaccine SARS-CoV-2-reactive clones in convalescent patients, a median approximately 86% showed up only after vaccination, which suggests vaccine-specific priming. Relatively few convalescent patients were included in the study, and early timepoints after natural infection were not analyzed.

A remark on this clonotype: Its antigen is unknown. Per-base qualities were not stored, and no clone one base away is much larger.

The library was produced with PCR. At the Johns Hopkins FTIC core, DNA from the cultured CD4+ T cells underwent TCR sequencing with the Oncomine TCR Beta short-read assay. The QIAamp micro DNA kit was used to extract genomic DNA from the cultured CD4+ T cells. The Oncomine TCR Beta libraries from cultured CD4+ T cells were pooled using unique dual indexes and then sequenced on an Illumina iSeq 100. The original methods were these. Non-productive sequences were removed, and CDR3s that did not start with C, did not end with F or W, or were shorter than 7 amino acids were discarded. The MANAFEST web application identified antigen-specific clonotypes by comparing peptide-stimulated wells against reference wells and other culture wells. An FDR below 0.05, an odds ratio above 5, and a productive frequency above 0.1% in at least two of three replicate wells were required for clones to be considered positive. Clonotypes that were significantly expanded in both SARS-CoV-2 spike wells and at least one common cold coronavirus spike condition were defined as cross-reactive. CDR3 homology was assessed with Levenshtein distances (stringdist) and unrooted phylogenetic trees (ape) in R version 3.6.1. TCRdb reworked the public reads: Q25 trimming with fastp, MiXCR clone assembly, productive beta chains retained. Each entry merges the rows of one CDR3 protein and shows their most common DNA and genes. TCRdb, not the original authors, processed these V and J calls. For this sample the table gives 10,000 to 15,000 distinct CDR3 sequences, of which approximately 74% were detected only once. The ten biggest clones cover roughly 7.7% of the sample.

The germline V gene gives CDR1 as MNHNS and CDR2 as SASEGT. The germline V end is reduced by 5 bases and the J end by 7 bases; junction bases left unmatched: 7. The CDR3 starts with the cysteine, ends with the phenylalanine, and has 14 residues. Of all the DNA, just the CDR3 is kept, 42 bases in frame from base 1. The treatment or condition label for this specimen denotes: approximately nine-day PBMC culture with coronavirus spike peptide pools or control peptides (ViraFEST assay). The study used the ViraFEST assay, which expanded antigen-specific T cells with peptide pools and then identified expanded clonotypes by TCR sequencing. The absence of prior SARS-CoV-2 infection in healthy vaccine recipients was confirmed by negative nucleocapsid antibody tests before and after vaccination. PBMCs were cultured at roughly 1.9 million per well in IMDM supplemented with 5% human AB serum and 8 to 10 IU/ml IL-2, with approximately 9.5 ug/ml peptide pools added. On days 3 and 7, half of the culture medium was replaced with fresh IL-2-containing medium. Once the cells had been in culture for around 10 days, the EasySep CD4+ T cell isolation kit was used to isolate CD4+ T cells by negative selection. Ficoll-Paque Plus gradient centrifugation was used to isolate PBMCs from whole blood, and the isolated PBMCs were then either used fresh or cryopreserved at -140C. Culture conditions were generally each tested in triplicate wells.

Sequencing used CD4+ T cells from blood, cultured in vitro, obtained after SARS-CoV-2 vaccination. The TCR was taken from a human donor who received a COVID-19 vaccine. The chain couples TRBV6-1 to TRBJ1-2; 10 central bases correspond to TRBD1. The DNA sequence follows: TGTGCCAGCAGTCCAAGACAGGGGGCGAGTGGCTACACCTTC. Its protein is CASSPRQGASGYTF.